This T cell receptor beta chain is drawn from a study of shared clonotypes between healthy human individuals. Whole-study findings and limits: The four-donor shared clonotypes exceeded non-shared clonotypes in generation probability, with non-shared ones scoring lower.

The V end lost 4 bases, the J end lost 7 bases, and 11 bases lay between the germline ends. Germline CDR1 and CDR2: MNHEY and SVGAGI. This CDR3 comprises 12 residues. With respect to this clone: Its antigen remains unidentified.

Terminally differentiated effector memory CD45RA+ cells were excluded by CCR7 positive selection of CD45RO-negative cells. Healthy HIV-negative adults with no recent acute infections or vaccinations were recruited as donors. Deep-level settings were used for running the assay. Profiling relied on immunoSEQ multiplex PCR, and the TCRdb table lists in-frame clones only, not all of them. There are hundreds of thousands of clones in the sample; 85% to 95% occur only once, and 20% to 30% lies in the top ten. The source is a man younger than 45 in good health. The sample comprised naive CD8+ T cells sorted from blood. The gene calls are TRBV6-5 and TRBJ2-7; D remains unclear. Here the CDR3 reads CASSLGPKEQYF. The CDR3 region has the DNA TGTGCCAGCAGTTTGGGTCCTAAAGAGCAGTACTTC.